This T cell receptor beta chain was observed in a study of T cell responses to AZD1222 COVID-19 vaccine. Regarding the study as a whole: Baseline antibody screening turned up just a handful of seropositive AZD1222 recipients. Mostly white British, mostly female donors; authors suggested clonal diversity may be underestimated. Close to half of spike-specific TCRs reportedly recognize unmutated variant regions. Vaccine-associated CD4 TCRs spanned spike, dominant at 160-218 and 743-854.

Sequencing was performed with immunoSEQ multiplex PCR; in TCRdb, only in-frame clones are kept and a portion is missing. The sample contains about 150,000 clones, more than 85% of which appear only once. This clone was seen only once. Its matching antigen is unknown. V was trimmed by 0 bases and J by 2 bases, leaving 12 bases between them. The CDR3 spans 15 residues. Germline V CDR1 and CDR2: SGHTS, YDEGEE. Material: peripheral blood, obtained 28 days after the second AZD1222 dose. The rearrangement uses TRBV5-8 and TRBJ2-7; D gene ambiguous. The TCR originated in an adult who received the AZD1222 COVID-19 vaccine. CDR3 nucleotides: TGTGCCAGCAGCTTGGTTACGGCCCTCCCCTACGAGCAGTACTTC. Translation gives CASSLVTALPYEQYF.